This record looks at one T cell receptor beta chain sequence and its context. This specimen belongs to a study of response to subunit inactivated influenza vaccine. This CDR3 has 15 amino acids. CDR1 SQVTM and CDR2 ANQGSEA come from the germline V gene. The trim removed 1 base at V and 3 bases at J, leaving 5 bases unmatched. TCRdb called the RT-PCR reads again in MiXCR, with one record for every CDR3 protein. The repertoire holds about 540,000 distinct CDR3 sequences, approximately 22% seen once, with under 3.5% in the top ten. This sample also appeared in a second study, on T cells expressing NK-cell markers. That paper notes: Scientists made TCR beta cDNA using 5'RACE template switching with UMIs.

The clonotype was recovered from a man between 45 and 60 years old who received an inactivated influenza vaccine. The starting material was CD4+ T cells sorted from PBMCs, obtained 11 to 12 days after vaccination. V is TRBV29-1 and J is TRBJ1-4; 7 nucleotides align to TRBD1. CDR3 in DNA: TGCAGCGTTGAAGCTACAGGGGCGGCTAATGAAAAACTGTTTTTT. Translating gives CSVEATGAANEKLFF.